The T cell receptor beta chain under discussion was sequenced for a study of cytomegalovirus exposure and HLA in healthy donors. General study points: Later analysis demonstrated an association between a missense DCLRE1C variant and TCR beta V- and J-gene trimming. Rare sequences made up most TCRs, while some public TCRs were found in many donors.

PCR amplification relied on 60 Vbeta primers (plus 13 Jbeta primers). Method: immunoSEQ multiplex PCR; TCRdb's copy keeps in-frame clones and lacks some. The table shows roughly 13,000 clones, with about 60% occurring only once. For this clone: The antigen remains unidentified.

CDR1 MNHNS and CDR2 SASEGT come from the germline V gene. Deletions cut 2 bases from V and 6 bases from J, with 10 bases between. CDR3 length equals 13 residues. This TCR derives from a woman aged 45-65 years in good health and CMV-seropositive. The sequenced material came from PBMCs. The gene calls are TRBV6-1 and TRBJ1-2; D is unclear. This chain's CDR3 is CASSEIVSDGYTF. CDR3 in DNA: TGTGCCAGCAGTGAAATCGTCAGCGATGGCTACACCTTC.